The rows below give T cell receptor beta chains drawn from one sample of a study of T-cell memory formation after mild COVID-19. TCRdb called the 5' RACE reads again in MiXCR, with one record for every CDR3 protein. The sample records approximately 490,000 distinct CDR3 sequences, roughly 22% being singletons. What was sequenced was PBMCs or a T cell subset sorted from them (not recorded which). The receptors were gathered from an adult woman who had mild COVID-19 (a few samples of this study predate the infection). Cell type and time point are not known. CDR3s include the opening cysteine and the closing phenylalanine or tryptophan. Each record gives: clone size, V gene, D gene, J gene, CDR3 DNA, CDR3 protein. The D gene is left open where the match is weak. Where a row states a size, it is once, few, many or the class of an expanded clone; other rows omit it.

abundance: few
v_gene: TRBV9
d_gene: .
j_gene: TRBJ2-7
CDR3nt: TGTGCCAGCAGCCCCGGGACGGATAGGGGGGACTACGAGCAGTACTTC
CDR3aa: CASSPGTDRGDYEQYF

abundance: .
v_gene: TRBV7-6
d_gene: .
j_gene: TRBJ2-2
CDR3nt: TGTGCCAGCAGCCACCTGACCGGGGAGCTGTTTTTT
CDR3aa: CASSHLTGELFF

abundance: few
v_gene: TRBV5-1
d_gene: .
j_gene: TRBJ1-1
CDR3nt: TGCGCCAGCAGCTTGGCCCCCAGGGAGGACACTGAAGCTTTCTTT
CDR3aa: CASSLAPREDTEAFF

abundance: few
v_gene: TRBV7-2
d_gene: TRBD1
j_gene: TRBJ1-2
CDR3nt: TGTGCCAGCAGCCCGGGGGACAGGGTAGTCTCTGGCTACACCTTC
CDR3aa: CASSPGDRVVSGYTF

abundance: .
v_gene: TRBV11-1
d_gene: .
j_gene: TRBJ2-4
CDR3nt: TGTGCCAGCAGTACTTGGGGTGACATTCAGTACTTC
CDR3aa: CASSTWGDIQYF

abundance: .
v_gene: TRBV5-1
d_gene: TRBD1
j_gene: TRBJ2-2
CDR3nt: TGCGCCAGCAGCCCACAGGGGGACGGGGAGCTGTTTTTT
CDR3aa: CASSPQGDGELFF

abundance: .
v_gene: TRBV4-3
d_gene: .
j_gene: TRBJ2-7
CDR3nt: TGCGCCAGCAGCCAAGATCACCGCGGGGCGTACTCCTACGAGCAGTACTTC
CDR3aa: CASSQDHRGAYSYEQYF

abundance: .
v_gene: TRBV5-5
d_gene: .
j_gene: TRBJ2-7
CDR3nt: TGTGCCAGCAGCTTGCTCGACATACTTTACGAGCAGTACTTC
CDR3aa: CASSLLDILYEQYF

abundance: few
v_gene: TRBV3-1
d_gene: .
j_gene: TRBJ2-7
CDR3nt: TGTGCCAGCAGCCAGAGGGACGGGCCCTACGAGCAGTACTTC
CDR3aa: CASSQRDGPYEQYF

abundance: .
v_gene: TRBV20-1
d_gene: .
j_gene: TRBJ1-5
CDR3nt: TGCAGTGCTAGATTTGGATCGGCCCAGCATTTT
CDR3aa: CSARFGSAQHF

abundance: few
v_gene: TRBV7-9
d_gene: TRBD1
j_gene: TRBJ1-5
CDR3nt: TGTGCCAGCAGCTTAGACTCCAACAGGGGACAGCCCCAGCATTTT
CDR3aa: CASSLDSNRGQPQHF

abundance: .
v_gene: TRBV25-1
d_gene: .
j_gene: TRBJ1-2
CDR3nt: TGTGCCAGCAGTGAAAGCGCCAGCTATGGCTACACCTTC
CDR3aa: CASSESASYGYTF

abundance: .
v_gene: TRBV19
d_gene: .
j_gene: TRBJ2-7
CDR3nt: TGTGCCAGTAGTATAGCCTCGGAGGGTACCTACGAGCAGTACTTC
CDR3aa: CASSIASEGTYEQYF

abundance: few
v_gene: TRBV18
d_gene: .
j_gene: TRBJ1-1
CDR3nt: TGTGCCAGCTCACCACCCCTCGCAACCCCTTTGGAAGCTTTCTTT
CDR3aa: CASSPPLATPLEAFF

abundance: .
v_gene: TRBV7-9
d_gene: TRBD2
j_gene: TRBJ2-7
CDR3nt: TGTGCCAGCAGCTTCCCTAGCGGGAGTGATACCTACGAGCAGTACTTC
CDR3aa: CASSFPSGSDTYEQYF

abundance: few
v_gene: TRBV20-1
d_gene: TRBD2
j_gene: TRBJ2-7
CDR3nt: TGCAGTGCTAGAGATCGGGGGGAGACCTACGAGCAGTACTTC
CDR3aa: CSARDRGETYEQYF

abundance: .
v_gene: TRBV9
d_gene: .
j_gene: TRBJ2-7
CDR3nt: TGTGCCAGCAGCGTAGACCCCGGTCGCTACGAGCAGTACTTC
CDR3aa: CASSVDPGRYEQYF

abundance: .
v_gene: TRBV6-5
d_gene: .
j_gene: TRBJ1-1
CDR3nt: TGTGCCAGCAGTTACGGTACCGGGGCAACTGAAGCTTTCTTT
CDR3aa: CASSYGTGATEAFF

abundance: few
v_gene: TRBV18
d_gene: .
j_gene: TRBJ1-2
CDR3nt: TGTGCCAGCTCACCTTCGGACAGCAGAGGCTACACCTTC
CDR3aa: CASSPSDSRGYTF

abundance: few
v_gene: TRBV29-1
d_gene: .
j_gene: TRBJ2-7
CDR3nt: TGCAGCGTTGTCTTTGGGGGGAAGGGGTACGAGCAGTACTTC
CDR3aa: CSVVFGGKGYEQYF

abundance: few
v_gene: TRBV7-2
d_gene: .
j_gene: TRBJ2-1
CDR3nt: TGTGCCAGCCTGACGGGCTACTCCTACAATGAGCAGTTCTTC
CDR3aa: CASLTGYSYNEQFF

abundance: .
v_gene: TRBV5-1
d_gene: TRBD1
j_gene: TRBJ2-3
CDR3nt: TGCGCCAGCAGCGCCGACAGGGGCACAGATACGCAGTATTTT
CDR3aa: CASSADRGTDTQYF

abundance: few
v_gene: TRBV20-1
d_gene: .
j_gene: TRBJ2-1
CDR3nt: TGCAGTGTAGCGCTTCACAATGAGCAGTTCTTC
CDR3aa: CSVALHNEQFF

abundance: few
v_gene: TRBV7-2
d_gene: .
j_gene: TRBJ2-3
CDR3nt: TGTGCCAGCTGCCAGGGACTCCCCACAGATACGCAGTATTTT
CDR3aa: CASCQGLPTDTQYF

abundance: .
v_gene: TRBV28
d_gene: TRBD1
j_gene: TRBJ1-1
CDR3nt: TGTGCCAGTCAAACCCTCGACAGGGCCCGTACTGAAGCTTTCTTT
CDR3aa: CASQTLDRARTEAFF

abundance: few
v_gene: TRBV20-1
d_gene: .
j_gene: TRBJ2-5
CDR3nt: TGCAGTGCTGTACGGGGCCAAGAGACCCAGTACTTC
CDR3aa: CSAVRGQETQYF

abundance: .
v_gene: TRBV30
d_gene: TRBD1
j_gene: TRBJ2-7
CDR3nt: TGTGCCTGGAGTCTAACAGGGGACGAGCAGTACTTC
CDR3aa: CAWSLTGDEQYF

abundance: few
v_gene: TRBV4-1
d_gene: TRBD2
j_gene: TRBJ2-7
CDR3nt: TGCGCCAGCAGCCGGACTAGCGATGACTACGAGCAGTACTTC
CDR3aa: CASSRTSDDYEQYF

abundance: .
v_gene: TRBV20-1
d_gene: TRBD2
j_gene: TRBJ2-1
CDR3nt: TGCAGTGCTACCCCCCGACTAGCCGGATCCTACAATGAGCAGTTCTTC
CDR3aa: CSATPRLAGSYNEQFF

abundance: .
v_gene: TRBV5-6
d_gene: .
j_gene: TRBJ2-1
CDR3nt: TGTGCCAGCAGCTTGGTCAGGGTCAATGAGCAGTTCTTC
CDR3aa: CASSLVRVNEQFF

abundance: .
v_gene: TRBV30
d_gene: TRBD1
j_gene: TRBJ1-2
CDR3nt: TGTGCCTGGACCCCAAGGACAGGGGCCATCTATGGCTACACCTTC
CDR3aa: CAWTPRTGAIYGYTF

abundance: few
v_gene: TRBV6-2/TRBV6-3
d_gene: TRBD2
j_gene: TRBJ2-5
CDR3nt: TGTGCCAGCAGACCGGGACTAGTAGTGGAGACCCAGTACTTC
CDR3aa: CASRPGLVVETQYF

abundance: few
v_gene: TRBV7-9
d_gene: .
j_gene: TRBJ2-7
CDR3nt: TGTGCCAGCAGCTGGAAGGGTTACGAGCAGTACTTC
CDR3aa: CASSWKGYEQYF

abundance: .
v_gene: TRBV5-1
d_gene: .
j_gene: TRBJ2-2
CDR3nt: TGCGCCAGCAGCCTTACGATTAACACCGGGGAGCTGTTTTTT
CDR3aa: CASSLTINTGELFF

abundance: few
v_gene: TRBV7-9
d_gene: .
j_gene: TRBJ2-6
CDR3nt: TGTGCCAGTCGAGGTGGGGCCAACGTCCTGACTTTC
CDR3aa: CASRGGANVLTF

abundance: few
v_gene: TRBV12-3/TRBV12-4
d_gene: .
j_gene: TRBJ1-1
CDR3nt: TGTGCCAGCAGCCCTAGGGGGGGCGCGGGAACTGAAGCTTTCTTT
CDR3aa: CASSPRGGAGTEAFF

abundance: .
v_gene: TRBV6-5
d_gene: .
j_gene: TRBJ1-5
CDR3nt: TGTGCCAGCAGAACTTCCCAAAGGTCCAATCAGCCCCAGCATTTT
CDR3aa: CASRTSQRSNQPQHF

abundance: .
v_gene: TRBV7-8
d_gene: TRBD1
j_gene: TRBJ2-7
CDR3nt: TGTGCCAGCAGCTTAGCGGGACAGGGGGTTTACGAGCAGTACTTC
CDR3aa: CASSLAGQGVYEQYF

abundance: few
v_gene: TRBV7-8
d_gene: .
j_gene: TRBJ2-7
CDR3nt: TGTGCCAGCAGCTCTCAGGACACCCGAAGCTCCTACGAGCAGTACTTC
CDR3aa: CASSSQDTRSSYEQYF

abundance: .
v_gene: TRBV5-5
d_gene: .
j_gene: TRBJ1-1
CDR3nt: TGTGCCAGCAGCTCGGTCCCTGAAGCTTTCTTT
CDR3aa: CASSSVPEAFF